Listed here is a single T cell receptor beta chain. The target antigen is unknown. The CDR3 totals 15 residues. Between the trimmed V and J ends, which lost 5 bases and 9 bases, there was a span of 22 bases. Germline V lookup: CDR1 SEHNR, CDR2 FQNEAQ (reference sequence). Autoimmune disease history or systemic immunosuppression disqualified patients. TCRdb's copy holds only in-frame clones and misses some; the assay was immunoSEQ multiplex PCR. The table shows fewer than 35,000 clones, with roughly 76% occurring only once. This entry comes from a study of OX40 agonist ivuxolimab in advanced cancers. Findings and limits, study-wide: Determination of antigen specificity was not performed for the expanded peripheral T cells.

This receptor was obtained from an adult with an advanced solid tumor such as melanoma, head and neck, liver or kidney cancer. V usage is TRBV7-9 and J usage is TRBJ2-5; D gene ambiguous. The source was CD4+ or CD8+ T cells sorted from blood, collected in a trial of the OX40 agonist ivuxolimab. The CDR3 loop reads CASSLVGLARAAQYF. As DNA, the CDR3 is TGTGCCAGCAGCCTCGTTGGGTTGGCCCGTGCGGCCCAGTACTTC.